The 15 T cell receptor beta chains below all came from one sample that was sequenced in a study of T cells in Graves' hyperthyroidism and ophthalmopathy. RNA transcripts gave rise to amplified TCR beta CDR3 regions. When the TCR CDR3 underwent first-round RT-PCR, the HTBI primer set was used. One entry per CDR3 protein, called by TCRdb with MiXCR from the multiplex PCR reads. The table shows around 420,000 distinct CDR3 sequences, with roughly an eighth occurring only once. Input material: blood. All receptors come from a young woman with Graves' hyperthyroidism.

Ten or more counts support this clonotype. The chain uses TRBV6-1 and TRBJ1-2, with 9 bases that match TRBD1. CDR3 length: 14 amino acids. V lost 4 bases to trimming and J lost 4 bases; unmatched junction nucleotides: 4. The germline CDR1 and CDR2 sequences are MNHNS and SASEGT. CDR3 protein: CASSVGQGGYGYTF. Here the CDR3 DNA reads TGTGCCAGCAGTGTGGGACAGGGAGGCTATGGCTACACCTTC.

This clonotype was detected ten times or more. The V and J genes are TRBV27 and TRBJ2-1, with 9 bases that match TRBD2. Germline CDR1 is MNHEY and CDR2 is SMNVEV (reference sequence). The CDR3 length is 16 residues. The ends lost 6 bases at V and 6 bases at J; junction bases unmatched: 12. The CDR3 loop is CASSLSGTSRGNEQFF. The CDR3 DNA sequence: TGTGCCAGCAGCTTGTCCGGGACTAGCAGGGGCAATGAGCAGTTCTTC.

This clonotype was counted ten times or more. The rearrangement uses TRBV6-1 and TRBJ2-6, with a weak D call TRBD2 (5 bases). Germline V gives CDR1 MNHNS, CDR2 SASEGT. There are 15 residues in the CDR3. V was pared by 6 bases and J by 2 bases, with 11 bases between. In nucleotides, the CDR3 is TGTGCCAGCAGGGACGGACTTACTGGGGCCAACGTCCTGACTTTC. Translated: CASRDGLTGANVLTF.

This clonotype was seen at least ten times. This sequence joins TRBV30 and TRBJ2-1, with TRBD2 identical over 8 bases. CDR1 and CDR2 (germline): GTSNPN, SVGIG (reference sequence). The CDR3 is 14 amino acids. Trimming at V came to 2 bases and at J to 6 bases, leaving 6 bases not matched to a gene. The CDR3 reads CAWSSGRGSNEQFF. The CDR3 bases are TGTGCCTGGAGTTCCGGGAGGGGCAGCAATGAGCAGTTCTTC.

The table lists this clonotype with many counts. The rearrangement links TRBV28 to TRBJ1-5; weak D call: TRBD1 (5 bases). Trimming removed 6 bases at V and 7 bases at J, with 13 bases between. Germline lookup yields CDR1 MDHEN and CDR2 SYDVKM. The CDR3 contains 13 residues. The CDR3 coding sequence is TGTGCCAGCAGCCGGGACTCACGCCAGCCCCAGCATTTT. Translating gives CASSRDSRQPQHF.

At least ten counts were recorded for this clonotype. CDR3 nucleotide sequence: TGCAGCGTTTGGGACTACTCCTACGAGCAGTACTTC. Translating gives CSVWDYSYEQYF. The chain employs TRBV29-1 and TRBJ2-7; TRBD2 agrees at 7 bases. V lost 5 bases and J lost 0; bases outside the gene matches: 1. CDR1 is SQVTM, CDR2 ANQGSEA, per germline. The CDR3 length is 12 residues.

This clonotype was counted only a few times. The chain uses TRBV15 and TRBJ2-1, with 10 bases that match TRBD2. The CDR3 runs to 15 residues. CDR1 and CDR2 from the germline V gene are LNHNV and YYDKDF (reference sequence). J gave up 6 bases and V 5 bases, and 7 bases lay outside the gene matches. This CDR3 reads CATSASGGGRNEQFF. DNA of the CDR3: TGTGCCACCAGCGCCAGCGGGGGGGGGCGCAATGAGCAGTTCTTC.

This chain joins TRBV24-1 and TRBJ2-5, with D unresolved. Germline CDR1 and CDR2: KGHDR and SFDVKD. V lost 9 bases, J lost 3 bases, and 7 bases lay in between. The CDR3 loop spans 11 amino acids. CDR3 DNA sequence: TGTGCCACCCGAAAAGAAGAGACCCAGTACTTC. This gives the protein CATRKEETQYF.

The chain employs TRBV18 and TRBJ1-2; unclear D gene. The ends were cut back, 2 bases at V and 1 base at J, with 8 bases in the middle. CDR3 size: 14 residues. CDR1 and CDR2 from the germline V gene are KGHSH and LQKENI. CDR3 loop: CASSPVESNYGYTF. The CDR3 bases are TGTGCCAGCTCACCAGTCGAAAGTAACTATGGCTACACCTTC.

This clonotype was found many times. The V call is TRBV18, the J call TRBJ1-5; D remains unclear. CDR3 size: 15 residues. In germline, CDR1 is KGHSH, CDR2 LQKENI. V dropped 3 bases and J dropped 1 base, with 10 bases sitting between them. CDR3 residues: CASSPTDGSNQPQHF. CDR3 coding DNA: TGTGCCAGCTCACCCACGGACGGCAGCAATCAGCCCCAGCATTTT.

This chain links TRBV14 with TRBJ2-7; D gene unclear. Germline V lookup: CDR1 SGHDN, CDR2 FVKESK. The CDR3 contains 12 residues. The V and J ends lost 4 bases and 8 bases respectively, with 12 bases between them. Here the CDR3 DNA reads TGTGCCAGCAGCCCTGGCCTCCTGAAGCAGTACTTC. Translating it yields CASSPGLLKQYF.

In the case of this clonotype: A much larger clone lies a single base off, so this may be a read error. The chain couples TRBV6-1 to TRBJ2-5; 7 bases line up with TRBD1. This CDR3 is 16 amino acids long. CDR1 is MNHNS and CDR2 is SASEGT in the germline V gene. The ends lost 4 bases at V and 2 bases at J; junction bases unmatched: 10. The CDR3, as DNA: TGTGCCAGCAGTGGAGCGCGTGGGACAGTGCAAGAGACCCAGTACTTC. The encoded protein is CASSGARGTVQETQYF.

The J gene is TRBJ2-1, the V gene TRBV28; tentatively, D is TRBD1 (7 bases). Deletions cut 5 bases from V and 6 bases from J, with 20 bases between. The germline gives CDR1 MDHEN, CDR2 SYDVKM. This CDR3 region has 16 residues. The CDR3 coding sequence is TGTGCCAGCAGTCTTTCCGGGCAGGGGGACTTCAATGAGCAGTTCTTC. This sequence encodes CASSLSGQGDFNEQFF.

This clonotype was observed a handful of times. This rearrangement joins TRBV7-9 to TRBJ2-7; D perhaps matches TRBD2 (5 bases). Germline V lookup: CDR1 SEHNR, CDR2 FQNEAQ (reference sequence). This CDR3 comprises 13 residues. V was pared by 5 bases and J by 3 bases, with 11 bases between. The chain's CDR3 is CASSPAAGYEQYF. CDR3 bases: TGTGCCAGCAGCCCGGCCGCGGGCTACGAGCAGTACTTC.

The table lists this clonotype with many counts. The chain is built from TRBV24-1 and TRBJ2-7, with D perhaps TRBD1 or TRBD2 (5 bases each). The CDR3 is 13 residues long. V was cut by 3 bases and J by 6 bases, with 11 bases left in between. In germline, CDR1 is KGHDR, CDR2 SFDVKD. CDR3 amino acids: CATSDPGTAEQYF. Here the CDR3 DNA reads TGTGCCACCAGTGATCCCGGGACGGCCGAGCAGTACTTC.